The TCR beta chain under discussion was sequenced for a study of T cells in Graves' hyperthyroidism and ophthalmopathy. The CDR3 has 16 amino acids. The V gene lost 3 bases and the J gene lost 6 bases, with 22 bases spanning the gap. Germline V gene sequence: CDR1 SGHKS, CDR2 YYEKEE (reference sequence). The TCR beta CDR3 regions underwent amplification using RNA transcripts as the source. A first-round RT-PCR of the TCR CDR3 used the HTBI primer set. TCRdb recomputed calls from the multiplex PCR reads with MiXCR, one row per CDR3 protein. The table lists about 700,000 distinct CDR3 sequences, around 13% of them singletons.

The sequence derives from a young woman with Graves' hyperthyroidism. The chain combines TRBV5-5 with TRBJ2-7, with a tentative D call TRBD1 (5 bases). The sample taken for sequencing was blood. CDR3 coding DNA: TGTGCCAGCAGCTCGAGATGGGGCGATTGGGTCCTCGAGCAGTACTTC. It yields the protein CASSSRWGDWVLEQYF.